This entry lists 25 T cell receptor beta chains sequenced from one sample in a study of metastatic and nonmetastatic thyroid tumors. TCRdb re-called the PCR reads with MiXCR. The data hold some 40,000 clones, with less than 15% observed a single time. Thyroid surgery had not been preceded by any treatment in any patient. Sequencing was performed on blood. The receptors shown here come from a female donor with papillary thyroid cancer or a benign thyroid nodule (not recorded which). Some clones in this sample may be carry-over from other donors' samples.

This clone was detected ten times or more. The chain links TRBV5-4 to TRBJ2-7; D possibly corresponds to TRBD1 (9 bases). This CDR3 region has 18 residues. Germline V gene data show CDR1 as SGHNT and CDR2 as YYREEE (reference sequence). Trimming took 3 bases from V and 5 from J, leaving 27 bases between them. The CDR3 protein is CASSSPGQGTGGPHEQYF. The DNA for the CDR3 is TGTGCCAGCAGCTCTCCGGGACAGGGAACGGGAGGGCCGCACGAGCAGTACTTC.

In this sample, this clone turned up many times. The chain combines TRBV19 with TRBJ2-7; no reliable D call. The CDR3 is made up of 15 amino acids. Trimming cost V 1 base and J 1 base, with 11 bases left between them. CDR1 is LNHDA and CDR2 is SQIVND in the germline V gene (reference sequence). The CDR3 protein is CASSIGTDFSYEQYF. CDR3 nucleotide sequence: TGTGCCAGTAGTATAGGGACGGATTTTTCCTACGAGCAGTACTTC.

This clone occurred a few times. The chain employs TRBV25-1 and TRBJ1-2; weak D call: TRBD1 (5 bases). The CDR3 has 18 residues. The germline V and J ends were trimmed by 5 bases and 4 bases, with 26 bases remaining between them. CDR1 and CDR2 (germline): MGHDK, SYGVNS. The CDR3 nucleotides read TGTGCCAGCAGTCCCCTCCCGGTACAGGTGGCGGGAGGCTATGGCTACACCTTC. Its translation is CASSPLPVQVAGGYGYTF.

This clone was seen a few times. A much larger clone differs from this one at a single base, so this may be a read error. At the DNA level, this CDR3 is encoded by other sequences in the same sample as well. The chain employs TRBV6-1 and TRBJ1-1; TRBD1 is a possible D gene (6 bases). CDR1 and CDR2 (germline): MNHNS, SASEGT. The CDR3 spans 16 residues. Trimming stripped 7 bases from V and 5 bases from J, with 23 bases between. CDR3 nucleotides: TGTGCCAGCACCCCTGGGGGTCAGGGGCCGACGACTGAAGCTTTCTTT. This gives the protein CASTPGGQGPTTEAFF.

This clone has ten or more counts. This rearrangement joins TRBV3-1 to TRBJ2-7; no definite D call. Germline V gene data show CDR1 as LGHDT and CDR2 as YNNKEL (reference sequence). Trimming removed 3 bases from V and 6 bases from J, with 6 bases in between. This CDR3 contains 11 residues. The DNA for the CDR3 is TGTGCCAGCAGCCAGGGTTCCGAGCAGTACTTC. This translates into CASSQGSEQYF.

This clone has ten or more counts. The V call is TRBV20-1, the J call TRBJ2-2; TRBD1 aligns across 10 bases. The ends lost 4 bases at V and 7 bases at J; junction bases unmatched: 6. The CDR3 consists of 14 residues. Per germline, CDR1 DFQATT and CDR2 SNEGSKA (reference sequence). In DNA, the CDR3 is TGCAGTGCTATACGACAGGGGGCAATCGGGGAGCTGTTTTTT. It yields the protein CSAIRQGAIGELFF.

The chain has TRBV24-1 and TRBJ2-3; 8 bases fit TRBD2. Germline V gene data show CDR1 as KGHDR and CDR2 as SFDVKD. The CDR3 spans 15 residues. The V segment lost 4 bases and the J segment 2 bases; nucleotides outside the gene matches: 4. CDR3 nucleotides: TGTGCCACCAGTGAGGCTAGCGGGTTCACAGATACGCAGTATTTT. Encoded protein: CATSEASGFTDTQYF.

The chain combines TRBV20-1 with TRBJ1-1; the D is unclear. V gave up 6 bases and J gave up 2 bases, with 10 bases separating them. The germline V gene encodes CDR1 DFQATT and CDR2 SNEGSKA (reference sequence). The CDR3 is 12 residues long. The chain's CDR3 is CSASKINTEAFF. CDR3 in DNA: TGCAGTGCCTCGAAGATTAACACTGAAGCTTTCTTT.

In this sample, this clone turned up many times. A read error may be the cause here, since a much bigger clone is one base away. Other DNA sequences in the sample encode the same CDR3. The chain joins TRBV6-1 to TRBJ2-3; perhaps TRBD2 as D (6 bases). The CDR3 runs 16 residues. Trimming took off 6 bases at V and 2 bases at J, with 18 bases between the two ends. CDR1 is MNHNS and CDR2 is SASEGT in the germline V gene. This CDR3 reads CASSDWGGKTTDTQYF. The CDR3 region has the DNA TGTGCCAGCAGCGACTGGGGCGGGAAGACCACAGATACGCAGTATTTT.

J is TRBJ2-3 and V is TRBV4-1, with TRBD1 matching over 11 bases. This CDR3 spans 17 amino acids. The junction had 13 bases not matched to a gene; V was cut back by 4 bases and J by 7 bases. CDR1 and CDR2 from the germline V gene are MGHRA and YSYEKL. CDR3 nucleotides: TGCGCCAGCAGCCGTACAGTCGGGACAGGGGGTTTCAATACGCAGTATTTT. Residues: CASSRTVGTGGFNTQYF.

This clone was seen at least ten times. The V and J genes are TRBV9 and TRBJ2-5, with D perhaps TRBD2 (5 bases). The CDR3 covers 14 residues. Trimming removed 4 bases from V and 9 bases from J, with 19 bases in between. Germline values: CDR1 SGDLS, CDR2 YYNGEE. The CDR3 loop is CASSLSFSGSSQYF. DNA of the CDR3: TGTGCCAGCAGCCTCAGCTTCAGCGGCTCGTCCCAGTACTTC.

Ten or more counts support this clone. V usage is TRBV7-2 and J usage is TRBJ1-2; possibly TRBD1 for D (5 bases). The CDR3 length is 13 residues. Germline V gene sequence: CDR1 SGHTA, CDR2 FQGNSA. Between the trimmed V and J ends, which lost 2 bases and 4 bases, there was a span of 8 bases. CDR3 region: CASSLTGFYGYTF. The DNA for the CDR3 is TGTGCCAGCAGCTTAACAGGTTTCTATGGCTACACCTTC.

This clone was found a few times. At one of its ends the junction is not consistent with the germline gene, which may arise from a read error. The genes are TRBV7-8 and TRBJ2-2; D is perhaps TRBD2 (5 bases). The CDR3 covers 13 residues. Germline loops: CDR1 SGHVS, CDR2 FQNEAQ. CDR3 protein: CASRVVEVGELFF. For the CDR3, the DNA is TGTGCCAGCAGAGTGGTCGAGGTCGGGGAGCTGTTTTTC.

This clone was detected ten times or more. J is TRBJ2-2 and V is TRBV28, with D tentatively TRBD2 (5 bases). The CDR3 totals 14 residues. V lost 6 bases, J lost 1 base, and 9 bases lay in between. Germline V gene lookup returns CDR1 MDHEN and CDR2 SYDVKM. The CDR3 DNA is TGTGCCAGCAGGGGGAGTAGGAACACCGGGGAGCTGTTTTTT. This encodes CASRGSRNTGELFF.

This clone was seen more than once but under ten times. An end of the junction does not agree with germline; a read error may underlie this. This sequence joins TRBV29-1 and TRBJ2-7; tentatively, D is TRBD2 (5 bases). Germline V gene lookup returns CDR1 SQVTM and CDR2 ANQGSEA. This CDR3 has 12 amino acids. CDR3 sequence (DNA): TGCAGCGTTGACCCCGGGATCCACGAGCGGTACTTC. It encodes CSVDPGIHERYF.

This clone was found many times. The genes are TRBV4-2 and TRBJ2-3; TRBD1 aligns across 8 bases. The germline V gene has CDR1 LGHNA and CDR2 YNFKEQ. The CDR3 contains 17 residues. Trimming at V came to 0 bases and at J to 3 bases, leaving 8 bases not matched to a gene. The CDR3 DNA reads TGTGCCAGCAGCCAAGATGTCGACAGGGGAAGGACAGATACGCAGTATTTT. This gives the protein CASSQDVDRGRTDTQYF.

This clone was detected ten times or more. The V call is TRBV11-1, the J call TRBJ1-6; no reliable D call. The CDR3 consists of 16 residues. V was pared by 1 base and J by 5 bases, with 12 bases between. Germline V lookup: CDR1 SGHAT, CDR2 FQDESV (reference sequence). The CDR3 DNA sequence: TGTGCCAGCAGCTTAGGGATCCCGGCCCATAATTCACCCCTCCACTTT. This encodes CASSLGIPAHNSPLHF.

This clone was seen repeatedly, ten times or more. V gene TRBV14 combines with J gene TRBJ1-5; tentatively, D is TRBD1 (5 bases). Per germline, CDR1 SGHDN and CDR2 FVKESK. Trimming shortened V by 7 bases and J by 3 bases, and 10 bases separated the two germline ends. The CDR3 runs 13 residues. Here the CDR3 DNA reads TGTGCCAGCAACCGACAGAACAATCAGCCCCAGCATTTT. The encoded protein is CASNRQNNQPQHF.

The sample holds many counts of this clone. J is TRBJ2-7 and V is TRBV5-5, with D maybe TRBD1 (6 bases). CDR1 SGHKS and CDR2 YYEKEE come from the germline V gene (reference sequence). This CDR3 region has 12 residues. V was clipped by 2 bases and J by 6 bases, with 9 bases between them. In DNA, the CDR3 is TGTGCCAGCAGCTTAGGGGGTGGCGAGCAGTACTTC. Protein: CASSLGGGEQYF.

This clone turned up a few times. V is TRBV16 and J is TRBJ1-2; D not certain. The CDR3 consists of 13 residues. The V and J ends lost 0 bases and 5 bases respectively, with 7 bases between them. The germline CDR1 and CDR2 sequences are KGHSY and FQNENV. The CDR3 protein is CASSQSGIYGYTF. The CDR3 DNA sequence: TGTGCCAGCAGCCAATCAGGGATTTATGGCTACACCTTC.

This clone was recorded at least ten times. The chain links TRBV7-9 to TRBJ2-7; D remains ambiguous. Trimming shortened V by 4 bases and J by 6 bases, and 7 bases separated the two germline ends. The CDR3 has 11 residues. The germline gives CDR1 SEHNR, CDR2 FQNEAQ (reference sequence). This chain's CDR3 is CASSSSGEQYF. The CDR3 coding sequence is TGTGCCAGCAGCTCTTCGGGCGAGCAGTACTTC.

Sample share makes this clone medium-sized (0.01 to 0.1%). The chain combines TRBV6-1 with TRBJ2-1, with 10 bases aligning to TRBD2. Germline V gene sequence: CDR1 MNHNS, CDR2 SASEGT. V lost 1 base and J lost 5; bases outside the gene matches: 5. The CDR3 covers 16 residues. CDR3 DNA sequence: TGTGCCAGCAGTGAAGGGTTAGCGGGAGGTGACAATGAGCAGTTCTTC. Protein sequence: CASSEGLAGGDNEQFF.

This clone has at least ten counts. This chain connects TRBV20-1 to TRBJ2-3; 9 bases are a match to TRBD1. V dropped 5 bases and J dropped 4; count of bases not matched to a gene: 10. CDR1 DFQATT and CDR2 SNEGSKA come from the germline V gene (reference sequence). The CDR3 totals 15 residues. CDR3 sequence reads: CSAPTPDRGADTQYF. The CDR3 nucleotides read TGCAGTGCTCCCACACCGGACAGGGGCGCAGATACGCAGTATTTT.

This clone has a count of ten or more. The CDR3 loop is CASRLTGGSSYEQYF. The CDR3, as DNA: TGCGCCAGCAGATTAACAGGGGGCTCTTCCTACGAGCAGTACTTC. The rearrangement uses TRBV5-1 and TRBJ2-7; 9 nucleotides agree with TRBD1. The ends lost 5 bases at V and 1 base at J; junction bases unmatched: 7. CDR1 is SGHRS, CDR2 YFSETQ, per germline. The CDR3 runs 15 residues.

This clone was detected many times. CDR3 DNA sequence: TGTGCCAGCAGTCCCGGGACTAGCTATACCGGGGAGCTGTTTTTT. It codes for CASSPGTSYTGELFF. The rearrangement joins TRBV12-3 or TRBV12-4 to TRBJ2-2; 9 bases are a match to TRBD2. The CDR3 is 15 residues long. Trimming removed 5 bases from V and 5 bases from J; junction bases left unmatched: 6.